This T cell receptor (beta chain) is from a study of cytomegalovirus exposure and HLA in healthy donors (dated by TCRdb to about 2017). As for the study more broadly: An earlier analysis of roughly 610 of the donors reported approximately 260 Gb of sequence data and approximately 120 million unique TCR beta sequences obtained from approximately 180 million T cells. Approximately 310 gigabases of sequencing data and some 85 million unique TCR sequences were included in an early release covering 500 to 750 HLA-typed donors. Among the roughly 400 genotyped donors, around 81% belonged to the genetic ancestry cluster associated with self-reported Caucasian donors. The study aimed to test whether cataloging public T cell receptors could reveal signatures of past pathogen exposure. Using immunosequencing, the study profiled T cell repertoires from around 670 subjects and related those repertoires to cytomegalovirus serostatus. In addition to the first cohort of 666 subjects, a separate validation cohort of approximately 130 different subjects was used. To predict cytomegalovirus infection status, the study brought together high-throughput TCR immunosequencing, statistical association of individual TCRs with disease status, and machine learning. To study patterns of TCR occurrence, a later analysis re-analyzed previously published TCR beta repertoires from around 660 donors and added high-resolution HLA genotyping. In the later analysis, no new phenotypic data were used to find candidate immune exposures; instead, reliance was placed on TCR beta sequences and their occurrence across donors. An earlier analysis of approximately 630 of the donors applied high-throughput TCR beta sequencing to assess whether each TCR beta V gene segment acted as functional or pseudogenic. Donor age, sex, ethnicity and CMV serostatus were collected together with the repertoire data. Genome-wide SNP genotypes for about 65% of the 666 donors were used in a later genetic analysis, which treated that subset as a discovery cohort. All discovery cohort repertoires had been generated on a single sequencing platform. HLA typing included class I and class II loci at four-digit resolution. Typing coverage differed by locus: A, B, C, DRB1 and DQB1 were typed in roughly 629-640 donors, DQA1 in around 500, DPA1 in nearly 610, and DPB1 in 400 to 480. A handful of DR-DQ haplotypes were handled as single units for association and clustering because linkage in the cohort was strong. Among several hundred genotyped donors of the cohort, an average of around 240,000 unique TCR beta nucleotide sequences was sequenced per donor, of which 15% to 20% were non-productive.

Preparation of the library involved the immunoSEQ multiplex PCR assay. The multiplex PCR relied on a mix of 60 forward primers for TCR Vbeta segments and 13 reverse primers for TCR Jbeta segments. Amplification of the CDR3 region of rearranged TCR beta genes was performed with a multiplex PCR assay on genomic DNA. Amplified TCR beta libraries were sequenced as 87-base-pair reads on the Illumina HiSeq System. The published analysis was carried out like this. A later analysis counted about 80 million unique TCR beta chains across the 666 repertoires, and 9 million to 14 million of these chains were shared by at least two donors. To remove PCR and sequencing errors, raw reads were error-corrected and collapsed into unique sequences using a nearest-neighbor algorithm that merged closely related sequences. V, D and J gene segments were assigned by aligning CDR3 sequences to IMGT reference sequences. For a sequence to be retained, a match of at least six nucleotides was required to both a V gene segment and a J gene segment. A rearrangement counted as productive if the CDR3 had no stop codons and remained in frame with V and J, and every other rearrangement counted as non-productive. Following IMGT convention, CDR3 was defined as the stretch from the second conserved V-encoded cysteine to the conserved J-encoded phenylalanine. The earlier analysis of approximately 500 of the donors excluded sequences that lacked an unambiguous match to a single V gene segment. An earlier analysis of some 500 of the donors classified V segments as functional when productive rearrangements were above 56.7% and as segregating when the standard deviation between donors was above 5%. A statistical classification framework was built for diagnosing cytomegalovirus status from the catalog of TCR beta chain sequences. A later analysis assigned V and J genes by comparing TCR nucleotide sequences with IMGT/GENE-DB human TR gene sequences. In a later analysis, CDR3 sequences and most-parsimonious VDJ recombination scenarios were assigned using the TCRdist pipeline. In a later analysis, each TCR beta chain was defined by its CDR3 amino acid sequence together with its V-gene family, and reads without a unique V-gene family were excluded. As a way to deal with suspected cross-contamination and a sequencing artifact, a later analysis dropped 500 to 700 nucleotide sequences that were highly shared and had low generation probability. For each public chain, a later analysis derived a clonal expansion index from normalized ranks of inferred template counts within each repertoire. A later analysis computed generation probabilities with a VDJ recombination model fitted to out-of-frame rearrangements, and checked the results against IGoR. In a later analysis, hypergeometric tests were used to score TCR-TCR, TCR-HLA and TCR-CMV co-occurrence, with a repertoire-size bias correction applied to TCR pairs. To estimate false discovery rates, a later analysis permuted the HLA or CMV assignments 20 times. In a later analysis, co-occurring TCRs were grouped using DBSCAN, and TCRdist sequence similarity was added for clustering within HLA-allele-positive subsets. Co-occurrence clustering excluded repertoires with fewer than 30,000 or more than 120,000 public chains, plus five with anomalous nucleotide sharing. Not all clones reach the TCRdb copy of this immuneACCESS table, which keeps in-frame sequences only. Checked studies attribute under half of the gap to unresolved V genes and leave the rest unexplained. That table supplies the V and J calls and clone size; D and trimming were determined from the DNA. The sample table records 130,000 or so clones; approximately 80% of these occur just once. Approximately 1.5% of the sample is taken by the ten largest.

The cohort comprised 670 or so healthy bone marrow donors. All cohort members were sampled while nominally healthy, although unrecorded immune exposures were likely present. The donor tested CMV seronegative, placing the donor among the roughly 340 seronegative members of the cohort. A peripheral blood sample was collected from each donor, and TCR beta sequencing was performed on peripheral blood mononuclear cells. The Qiagen DNeasy Blood Extraction Kit was used to extract genomic DNA from the blood cell samples. Concerning this clone: The target of this receptor is not known. Base quality data are lacking; no much larger clone is found one base away.

On the study overall, not on this receptor specifically: Assigning TCR associations to individual alleles was difficult when HLA alleles, especially DR and DQ, strongly co-occurred. A later analysis found that HLA-associated TCR beta chains were more clonally expanded and had lower generation probabilities than equally common non-associated chains. A later analysis associated about 17,000 TCR beta sequences with specific HLA alleles at a false discovery rate of 0.05. Most CMV-associated TCR beta chains appeared to be HLA-restricted in a later analysis, and the HLA associations seemed to be driven largely by CMV exposure. Linkage disequilibrium might explain the correlated functional status among segregating V segments, but an unknown experimental factor could not be ruled out. In vitro tests confirmed that a few of the cytomegalovirus-associated TCR beta chains recognize cytomegalovirus antigens. A later genetic analysis associated a missense DCLRE1C variant with V-gene and J-gene trimming of TCR beta chains, and an independent cohort replicated the association. Cytomegalovirus status was reported to be diagnosed by the classifier with high specificity and sensitivity in both the original and validation cohorts. The earlier analysis of some 540 of the donors excluded seventeen rarely observed V segments, including chromosome 9 orphons, because counts were too low. The authors suggested that the approach could potentially be extended to other disease states and immunological phenotypes. CMV serostatus was the only immune exposure information available for the cohort. Compared with the approximately 600-donor mean, donors in an Asian-associated ancestry cluster had fewer N-insertions in productive TCRs, according to a later genetic analysis. An earlier analysis of approximately 600 of the donors showed that most TCR beta V segments appeared in productive rearrangements either about 90% or about 30% of the time, which broadly matched IMGT annotations. The study listed 164 TCR beta chains as associated with cytomegalovirus. In a later analysis, the rate of TCR association differed among HLA loci, with DRB1 alleles having the most associated TCRs and HLA-C alleles having the fewest. Because some donors lacked HLA typing at each locus, the association tests relied only on the typed subset. The 87-base-pair reads could not distinguish some IMGT-functional V segments, including TRBV6-2 and TRBV6-3, so those segments were excluded. A further reported finding was that TCR beta sequences accurately predicted the HLA-A and HLA-B alleles for most subjects in the first cohort. Roughly uniform sequencing depth across donors was assumed in presence/absence analyses, although this assumption may not hold. Most TCR sequences were seen in very few donors, while some public TCRs were found in many individuals. Only TCR beta chains were sequenced in this cohort, and the absence of alpha or paired-chain data limited detectable features. According to a later analysis, parvovirus B19, influenza, CMV and Epstein-Barr virus appeared linked to several top co-occurrence clusters. A group of highly shared sequence variants was considered likely to be a technical artifact of the sequencing pipeline.

Taken from cysteine to phenylalanine, the CDR3 has 13 residues. Only the CDR3 portion is preserved as DNA: 39 bases, with reading frame beginning at the first base. The germline V gene gives CDR1 as MGHDK and CDR2 as SYGVNS. V is cut by 2 bases and J by 1 base, and the space between the germline ends is 3 bases. Sequencing was done on a sample of PBMCs. This TCR was sampled from a woman between 35 and 50 years old in good health and CMV-seronegative. The V gene is TRBV25-1 and the J gene is TRBJ1-3, with the D gene not confidently named. The DNA reads as follows: TGTGCCAGCAGTGAACCTTCTGGAAACACCATATATTTT. It is translated as CASSEPSGNTIYF.